This is a list of T cell receptor beta chains from one sample in a study of OX40 agonist ivuxolimab in advanced cancers. Only in-frame clones appear in the TCRdb table, and some are missing; sequencing was by immunoSEQ multiplex PCR. The sample comprises 30,000 to 40,000 clones, roughly four fifths of which are singletons, and about 25% rests with the top ten. The material sequenced was CD4+ or CD8+ T cells sorted from blood, taken in a trial of the OX40 agonist ivuxolimab. The receptors were gathered from an adult with an advanced solid tumor such as melanoma, head and neck, liver or kidney cancer. Both conserved end residues are part of each CDR3. The D gene is left open where the match is weak. Clone sizes are given selectively: once, few, many, or a class where the clone is expanded.

V: TRBV19; D: TRBD1; size: once; length: 17; J: TRBJ2-1; DNA: TGTGCCAGTAGTATAACAGGGGGCGATTTCTACTACAATGAGCAGTTCTTC; CDR3: CASSITGGDFYYNEQFF
V: TRBV14; D: TRBD1; size: .; length: 15; J: TRBJ1-4; DNA: TGTGCCAGCAGCCCAACAGGGGGCTTTAATGAAAAACTGTTTTTT; CDR3: CASSPTGGFNEKLFF
V: TRBV6-6; D: TRBD2; size: .; length: 15; J: TRBJ2-7; DNA: TGTGCCAGCAGTTACACGGGACTAGCAGGCGACGAGCAGTACTTC; CDR3: CASSYTGLAGDEQYF
V: TRBV30; D: TRBD1; size: few; length: 13; J: TRBJ2-1; DNA: TGTGCCTGGAGTCGACAGGGTAGGAATGAGCAGTTCTTC; CDR3: CAWSRQGRNEQFF
V: TRBV4-1; D: TRBD1; size: .; length: 12; J: TRBJ1-1; DNA: TGCGCCAGCAGCCAAGAACAGGGGGAAGCTTTCTTT; CDR3: CASSQEQGEAFF
V: TRBV27; D: .; size: .; length: 15; J: TRBJ1-5; DNA: TGTGCCAGCTCATGGCGGGGAGACGGCAATCAGCCCCAGCATTTT; CDR3: CASSWRGDGNQPQHF
V: TRBV4-1; D: .; size: .; length: 15; J: TRBJ1-4; DNA: TGCGCCAGCAGCCAGCCCGGTGGACCTAATGAAAAACTGTTTTTT; CDR3: CASSQPGGPNEKLFF
V: TRBV5-4; D: TRBD1; size: .; length: 14; J: TRBJ2-1; DNA: TGTGCCAGCAGCTTGCTCGGACAGGGGGCGGAGCAGTTCTTC; CDR3: CASSLLGQGAEQFF
V: TRBV9; D: TRBD2; size: .; length: 14; J: TRBJ2-1; DNA: TGTGCCAGCAGCGAAATTAGCGGGTCCGATGAGCAGTTCTTC; CDR3: CASSEISGSDEQFF
V: TRBV28; D: .; size: .; length: 16; J: TRBJ1-5; DNA: TGTGCCAGCAGTCCCCGGACAGCCATGACAGGACAGCCCCAGCATTTT; CDR3: CASSPRTAMTGQPQHF
V: TRBV11-2; D: TRBD1; size: .; length: 15; J: TRBJ2-7; DNA: TGTGCCAGCAGCTGGTTGACAGGGGGGACCTACGAGCAGTACTTC; CDR3: CASSWLTGGTYEQYF
V: TRBV6-1; D: .; size: .; length: 13; J: TRBJ2-1; DNA: TGTGCCAGCAGTGAAGCGCCCGGCAATGAGCAGTTCTTC; CDR3: CASSEAPGNEQFF
V: TRBV2; D: TRBD1; size: .; length: 14; J: TRBJ2-5; DNA: TGTGCCAGCAAGAGGACAGGGCGGCAAGAGACCCAGTACTTC; CDR3: CASKRTGRQETQYF
V: TRBV6-6; D: .; size: .; length: 14; J: TRBJ1-5; DNA: TGTGCCAGCAGTTACTCTGGTTTCAATCAGCCCCAGCATTTT; CDR3: CASSYSGFNQPQHF
V: TRBV5-4; D: .; size: .; length: 11; J: TRBJ2-3; DNA: TGTGCCAGCAGCTTCCGAGATACGCAGTATTTT; CDR3: CASSFRDTQYF
V: TRBV29-1; D: .; size: few; length: 13; J: TRBJ1-3; DNA: TGCAGCCCCAGGGTGGGCTCTGGAAACACCATATATTTT; CDR3: CSPRVGSGNTIYF
V: TRBV19; D: .; size: .; length: 10; J: TRBJ2-6; DNA: TGTGCCAGTAGTGGGAGCGTCCTGACTTTC; CDR3: CASSGSVLTF
V: TRBV5-1; D: .; size: .; length: 15; J: TRBJ2-5; DNA: TGCGCCAGCAGCTTGGGTCAAGGGCGCCTGGAGACCCAGTACTTC; CDR3: CASSLGQGRLETQYF
V: TRBV7-9; D: .; size: .; length: 15; J: TRBJ2-7; DNA: TGTGCCAGCAGCTTAGAAACAGGGTTAGCCTACGAGCAGTACTTC; CDR3: CASSLETGLAYEQYF
V: TRBV19; D: .; size: .; length: 11; J: TRBJ1-1; DNA: TGTGCCAGTACGTCGAACACTGAAGCTTTCTTT; CDR3: CASTSNTEAFF
V: TRBV27; D: .; size: .; length: 15; J: TRBJ2-1; DNA: TGTGCCAGCAGTTTATCCCTCCCAGGGTACAATGAGCAGTTCTTC; CDR3: CASSLSLPGYNEQFF
V: TRBV14; D: .; size: .; length: 15; J: TRBJ2-7; DNA: TGTGCCAGCAGCCAATTTGCAGGGGCCTCCTACGAGCAGTACTTC; CDR3: CASSQFAGASYEQYF
V: TRBV27; D: .; size: .; length: 13; J: TRBJ1-5; DNA: TGTGCCAGCAGTTTTAGAGGATTGCAGCCCCAGCATTTT; CDR3: CASSFRGLQPQHF
V: TRBV10-3; D: TRBD1; size: .; length: 14; J: TRBJ2-1; DNA: TGTGCCATCAGTGAGTGGGACAGGGGGCTGGAGCAGTTCTTC; CDR3: CAISEWDRGLEQFF
V: TRBV7-6; D: .; size: .; length: 14; J: TRBJ1-5; DNA: TGTGCCAGCAGCCGGGGGGGGAACAATCAGCCCCAGCATTTT; CDR3: CASSRGGNNQPQHF
V: TRBV7-9; D: TRBD2; size: once; length: 17; J: TRBJ2-7; DNA: TGTGCCAGCAGCCATAGGACTAGCGGGACCATCTCCTACGAGCAGTACTTC; CDR3: CASSHRTSGTISYEQYF